The subject of this entry is one T cell receptor (beta chain). Its antigen is still unknown. The sample holds no much larger clone one base away, and base qualities are not on file. At one collaborating source in Seattle, patients were enrolled during active infection and were followed longitudinally through the course of disease. Whole blood was collected in K2EDTA tubes by collaborating institutions according to the institutions' own protocols. For TCRbeta analysis, collaborators shipped samples in one of three forms: frozen whole blood, isolated PBMCs, or DNA extracted from either of those sample types. The sample is drawn from a study of blood T cell repertoires in COVID-19 (TCRdb year 2020). Study-level background: The collaborator samples originated in the United States, Italy and Spain and spanned the acute and convalescent phases of COVID-19. The dataset comprised deeply sampled blood TCRbeta repertoires from subjects exposed to, actively infected with, or recovered from COVID-19. The samples were drawn from two sources: the first 160 participants of the ongoing ImmuneRACE study, and 1,200 or so subjects contributed by 6 global collaborators. The sample metadata nearly always contained a de-identified subject ID, COVID-19 status, age in years and sex. A freely available public database, intended as a resource for researchers studying the immune response to SARS-CoV-2, is where the repertoires were released. Where HLA class I and class II types were available, the types were taken from metadata supplied by the sample provider, not from assay-based typing. The prospective study material was composed of cDNA or gDNA derived from T cells, B-cell-depleted T cells, or PBMCs. Paper-wide results and their limitations: Clinical and demographic metadata were provided uncurated, with the amount varying by source and participant.

TCRbeta CDR3 regions were amplified from genomic DNA using the immunoSEQ Assay, a bias-controlled multiplex PCR. The source study handled its data this way. The number of nucleated cells in each sample was estimated from the amplification of reference gene primers within the assay. To quantify the absolute abundance of each unique TCRbeta CDR3 rearrangement, sequence reads were collapsed and filtered. For each sample, productive Simpson clonality was calculated as the square root of Simpson's diversity index over productive rearrangements. What TCRdb holds here is the immuneACCESS table cut down to in-frame rearrangements. Part of the clones is not present; checked against another copy, under half of the missing clones reflect an unresolved V gene, and the others are unexplained. V and J calls and clone size are those listed in that table; D and trimming were worked out from the DNA. A total of 390,000 or so clones appear in this sample, about 90% of them only once. The top ten constitute 8% to 13% of the sample.

Sequencing input: peripheral blood. This TCR was recovered from a woman in her 30s with COVID-19, enrolled during active disease.

The sequenced DNA is TGTGCCAGCAGCCAGGGGGGAAGCAATCAGCCCCAGCATTTT. Translated, this is CASSQGGSNQPQHF. Rearrangement joined TRBV14 to TRBJ1-5; a tentative D match to TRBD1 spans 5 bases. Trimming removed 3 bases from V and 1 base from J, leaving 7 bases between the germline ends. CDR3 length: 14 amino acids, cysteine to phenylalanine. The read is trimmed to its CDR3 DNA, 42 bases read in frame from base 1. Looking up the germline V gene yields CDR1 SGHDN and CDR2 FVKESK.